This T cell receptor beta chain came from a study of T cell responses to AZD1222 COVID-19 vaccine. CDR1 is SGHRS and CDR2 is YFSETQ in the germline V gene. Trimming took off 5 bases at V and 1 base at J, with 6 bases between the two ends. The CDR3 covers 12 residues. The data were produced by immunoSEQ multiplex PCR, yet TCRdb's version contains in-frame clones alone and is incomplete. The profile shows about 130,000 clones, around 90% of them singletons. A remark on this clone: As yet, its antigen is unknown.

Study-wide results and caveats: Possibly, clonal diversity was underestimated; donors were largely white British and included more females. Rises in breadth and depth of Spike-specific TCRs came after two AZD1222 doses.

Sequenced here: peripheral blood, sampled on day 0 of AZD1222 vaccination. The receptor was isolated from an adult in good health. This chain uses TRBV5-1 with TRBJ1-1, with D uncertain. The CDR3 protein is CASREPNTEAFF. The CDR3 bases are TGCGCCAGCAGGGAACCGAACACTGAAGCTTTCTTT. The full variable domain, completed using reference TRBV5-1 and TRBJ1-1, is KAGVTQTPRYLIKTRGQQVTLSCSPISGHRSVSWYQQTPGQGLQFLFEYFSETQRNKGNFPGRFSGRQFSNSRSEMNVSTLELGDSALYLCASREPNTEAFFGQGTRLTVV.